The rows below give T cell receptor beta chains drawn from one sample of a study of blood T cell repertoires in COVID-19. This table comes from immunoSEQ multiplex PCR, and its TCRdb copy is limited to in-frame clones, with some not included. The sample includes roughly 410,000 clones, approximately 91% seen only once; the top ten take roughly 1.6%. Sequencing input: peripheral blood. The source is a woman aged 35 to 49 with COVID-19, enrolled during active disease. CDR3s include the opening cysteine and the closing phenylalanine or tryptophan. A D gene is named only where the DNA matches it firmly. Part of the rows lack a size; the others show once, few, many or a class for expanded clones.

j_call clone_size v_call cdr3_length d_call cdr3_aa cdr3_nt
TRBJ1-4 - TRBV3-1/TRBV3-2 15 - CASSPGWLWEEKLFF TGTGCCAGCAGCCCGGGCTGGCTTTGGGAGGAAAAACTGTTTTTT
TRBJ1-4 - TRBV6-5 13 TRBD1 CASSQTGVEKLFF TGTGCCAGCAGCCAGACAGGGGTCGAAAAACTGTTTTTT
TRBJ1-5 - TRBV15 18 - CATSRDYKDTPGNQPQHF TGTGCCACCAGCAGAGATTATAAGGACACCCCTGGCAATCAGCCCCAGCATTTT
TRBJ2-1 - TRBV12-3/TRBV12-4 13 - CASSLNSYNEQFF TGTGCCAGCAGTTTGAACAGCTACAATGAGCAGTTCTTC
TRBJ1-4 - TRBV27 13 - CASSTLQGWKLFF TGTGCCAGCAGTACACTACAGGGTTGGAAACTGTTTTTT
TRBJ1-4 - TRBV5-1 13 - CASSLLGGEKLFF TGCGCCAGCAGCTTGTTGGGAGGTGAAAAACTGTTTTTT
TRBJ2-7 - TRBV18 13 - CASSQGTLYEQYF TGTGCCAGCTCACAAGGGACACTCTACGAGCAGTACTTC
TRBJ2-7 - TRBV4-1 13 - CASSQTPYYEQYF TGCGCCAGCAGCCAAACACCTTACTACGAGCAGTACTTC
TRBJ1-1 once TRBV12-3/TRBV12-4 13 TRBD1 CASSRQGWTEAFF TGTGCCAGCAGTCGACAGGGCTGGACTGAAGCTTTCTTT
TRBJ2-1 - TRBV27 15 TRBD2 CASSGERGGHNEQFF TGTGCCAGCAGTGGGGAGCGGGGGGGCCACAATGAGCAGTTCTTC
TRBJ2-7 few TRBV7-9 15 - CASSTHPDRLYEQYF TGTGCCAGCAGCACCCACCCCGACAGGCTCTACGAGCAGTACTTC
TRBJ2-4 - TRBV19 18 - CASSIVSFSTQTKNIQYF TGTGCCAGTAGTATAGTAAGTTTCTCTACTCAAACCAAAAACATTCAGTACTTC
TRBJ1-2 - TRBV30 14 TRBD1 CAWSGQGINYGYTF TGTGCCTGGAGTGGACAGGGCATTAACTATGGCTACACCTTC